The sequence of this TCR beta chain was determined in a study of beta chain features in type 1 diabetes. This clone was counted a single time. Its cognate antigen is unknown. The CDR3 totals 14 residues. The trim removed 5 bases at V and 5 bases at J, leaving 8 bases unmatched. Germline CDR1 LNHNV, CDR2 YYDKDF (reference sequence). All of the isolated RNA was reverse transcribed, so expressed TCRB transcripts were sequenced. Method: immunoSEQ multiplex PCR; TCRdb's copy keeps in-frame clones and lacks some. This table has 130,000 to 150,000 clones, around a tenth appearing once. CD45RO/CCR7/CD25/CD127/CD95/CD27 staining was used to isolate CD4+ naive, central memory, regulatory and stem cell-like memory cells by sorting. Study-wide findings and caveats: Equally in patients and controls, shorter templates might have been favored by PCR. Diminished insertions and augmented deletions at VDJ junctions characterized type 1 diabetes patients. For patients, the naive, central memory and Treg TCRB repertoires appeared more alike than for healthy donors.

The sequence was obtained from a man between 18 and 29 years old in good health. The sample comprised central memory CD4+ T cells from blood. The chain uses TRBV15 and TRBJ2-5; the match to TRBD1 covers 7 bases. CDR3 DNA sequence: TGTGCCACCAGCGGGAGACAGGGTCTGGAGACCCAGTACTTC. Translating it yields CATSGRQGLETQYF. The whole variable domain, filled in from reference TRBV15 and TRBJ2-5, reads DAMVIQNPRYQVTQFGKPVTLSCSQTLNHNVMYWYQQKSSQAPKLLFHYYDKDFNNEADTPDNFQSRRPNTSFCFLDIRSPGLGDTAMYLCATSGRQGLETQYFGPGTRLLVL.